This passage covers 21 T cell receptor beta chains from one sample sequenced in a study of blood T cells in healthy people across ages. For the second PCR, which ran for about 6 to 11 cycles, a sample-barcoded 5' primer and a J-beta primer mix were used. From the 5' RACE reads, TCRdb called clonotypes with MiXCR, one entry per CDR3 protein. The sample contains about 900,000 distinct CDR3 sequences, roughly 60% of which appear only once. Sequences were obtained from blood. All receptors come from a man aged 25 to 45 in good health.

Points on this clonotype: A junction end diverges from the germline sequence, so it may reflect a read error. The chain links TRBV4-2 to TRBJ2-5; the D gene is possibly TRBD2 (6 bases). The CDR3 contains 12 residues. The germline gives CDR1 LGHNA, CDR2 YNFKEQ. CDR3 coding DNA: TGTGCCAGCAACCAAGGAGGGGAGACCCAGTACTTC. Residues: CASNQGGETQYF.

CDR3 loop: CASSYIRGYGYTF. The CDR3 DNA is TGTGCCAGCAGTTACATCAGGGGGTATGGCTACACCTTC. This chain connects TRBV6-2 or TRBV6-3 to TRBJ1-2; TRBD1 aligns across 7 bases. Trimming took 2 bases from V and 5 from J; bases not matched to a gene: 2. The CDR3 runs 13 residues. Looked up from germline, CDR1 is MNHEY and CDR2 is SVGEGT.

The chain employs TRBV5-1 and TRBJ2-5, with a tentative D call TRBD1 (6 bases). Trimming cost V 7 bases and J 0 bases, with 22 bases left between them. CDR3 length: 17 amino acids. Germline lookup yields CDR1 SGHRS and CDR2 YFSETQ. CDR3 residues: CASQARRDTDNQETQYF. CDR3 bases: TGCGCCAGCCAAGCGAGACGGGACACCGATAACCAAGAGACCCAGTACTTC.

The V call is TRBV20-1, the J call TRBJ2-7, with D perhaps matching TRBD1 or TRBD2 (5 bases each). Between the trimmed V and J ends, which lost 2 bases and 7 bases, there was a span of 12 bases. This CDR3 is 12 amino acids long. Per the germline V gene, CDR1 is DFQATT and CDR2 is SNEGSKA (reference sequence). This CDR3 is CSARTGQEEQYF. The CDR3 region has the DNA TGCAGTGCTAGAACGGGGCAGGAGGAGCAGTACTTC.

The gene calls are TRBV5-1 and TRBJ2-7; D is perhaps TRBD1 (5 bases). V was pared by 4 bases and J by 7 bases, with 18 bases between. The germline CDR1 and CDR2 sequences are SGHRS and YFSETQ. This CDR3 comprises 14 residues. The CDR3 loop is CASSPDLGGAEQYF. In DNA form, the CDR3 reads TGCGCCAGCAGCCCCGATCTAGGTGGGGCGGAGCAGTACTTC.

This clonotype was recorded a few times. The rearrangement joins TRBV6-5 to TRBJ2-7; 7 nucleotides match TRBD1. V shed 2 bases, J shed 6 bases, and the junction held 10 bases outside the gene matches. The germline gives CDR1 MNHEY, CDR2 SVGAGI. The CDR3 totals 15 residues. The CDR3 here is CASSYQLDRDAEQYF. DNA for the CDR3: TGTGCCAGCAGTTACCAGCTTGACAGGGATGCCGAGCAGTACTTC.

The chain is built from TRBV7-2 and TRBJ2-4; D is possibly TRBD1 (5 bases). The better agreement between TRBJ2-7 and the DNA end casts doubt on the J call. The V gene's germline CDR1 is SGHTA and CDR2 FQGNSA. The length of the CDR3 is 14 residues. As DNA, the CDR3 is TGTGCCAGCAGCTTAGACCCAGGGTTCTACGAGCAGTACTTC. Its translation: CASSLDPGFYEQYF.

This clonotype appeared many times. The rearrangement uses TRBV5-1 and TRBJ2-7; no reliable D call. This CDR3 comprises 11 residues. V was trimmed by 4 bases and J by 2 bases, leaving 4 bases between them. The germline V gene has CDR1 SGHRS and CDR2 YFSETQ. The CDR3 nucleotides read TGCGCCAGCAGCGGAGCCTACGAGCAGTACTTC. Protein sequence: CASSGAYEQYF.

This clonotype has more than one count but fewer than ten. This chain connects TRBV20-1 to TRBJ2-7; 7 bases are shared with TRBD2. This CDR3 is built from 12 residues. After removal of 5 bases from V and 4 bases from J, the junction contained 5 bases not matched to a gene. CDR1 and CDR2 (germline): DFQATT, SNEGSKA (reference sequence). This CDR3 reads CSAPWTSYEQYF. In DNA form, the CDR3 reads TGCAGTGCTCCCTGGACTAGTTACGAGCAGTACTTC.

This rearrangement joins TRBV7-9 to TRBJ2-7, with D maybe TRBD2 (5 bases). Germline V CDR1 and CDR2: SEHNR, FQNEAQ (reference sequence). Trimming removed 6 bases from V and 3 bases from J, with 15 bases in between. This CDR3 is built from 14 residues. This chain's CDR3 is CASSHAAEGYEQYF. For the CDR3, the DNA is TGTGCCAGCAGTCACGCAGCAGAGGGCTACGAGCAGTACTTC.

This clonotype was seen a handful of times. The V gene is TRBV3-1, the J gene TRBJ2-1, with 14 nucleotides matching TRBD2. Germline values: CDR1 LGHDT, CDR2 YNNKEL (reference sequence). The trim removed 3 bases at V and 4 bases at J, leaving 5 bases unmatched. The CDR3 totals 17 residues. The CDR3 sequence: CASSHRGLAGGYNEQFF. As DNA, the CDR3 is TGTGCCAGCAGCCACCGAGGACTAGCGGGGGGTTACAATGAGCAGTTCTTC.

The chain recombines TRBV18 with TRBJ1-1; D remains unclear. Germline V CDR1 and CDR2: KGHSH, LQKENI. This CDR3 has 12 amino acids. Between the trimmed V and J ends, which lost 9 bases and 5 bases, there was a span of 13 bases. Written as DNA, the CDR3 is TGTGCCAGTTTTTCCAGAAAAACTGAAGCTTTCTTT. Encoded protein: CASFSRKTEAFF.

The genes are TRBV20-1 and TRBJ2-7; maybe TRBD2 (5 bases). Looked up from germline, CDR1 is DFQATT and CDR2 is SNEGSKA (reference sequence). V was clipped by 2 bases and J by 3 bases, with 26 bases between them. The CDR3 is made up of 18 amino acids. The CDR3, as DNA: TGCAGTGCTAGACCGGACCCAACAGAGAGACTAAATATCTACGAGCAGTACTTC. Translated: CSARPDPTERLNIYEQYF.

The rearrangement links TRBV11-3 to TRBJ2-5, with TRBD1 matching 9 bases. V was pared by 5 bases and J by 2 bases, with 9 bases of the junction left unmatched. Germline V gives CDR1 SGHNT, CDR2 YENEEA. The CDR3 has 16 residues. CDR3 in DNA: TGTGCCAGCAGCCCGCGGATTGACAGGGGGCAAGAGACCCAGTACTTC. Amino acid sequence: CASSPRIDRGQETQYF. Variable domain in full (rest from reference TRBV11-3 and TRBJ2-5): EAGVVQSPRYKIIEKKQPVAFWCNPISGHNTLYWYLQNLGQGPELLIRYENEEAVDDSQLPKDRFSAERLKGVDSTLKIQPAELGDSAVYLCASSPRIDRGQETQYFGPGTRLLVL.

This clonotype was found a few times. The genes are TRBV14 and TRBJ2-5; 7 positions match TRBD1. The DNA end is a closer match to TRBJ2-7, so the J assignment may be wrong. The CDR3 sequence is 12 residues long. Germline loops: CDR1 SGHDN, CDR2 FVKESK. This CDR3 is CASSPDRVEQYF. For the CDR3, the DNA is TGTGCCAGCAGCCCCGACAGGGTCGAGCAGTACTTC.

The chain recombines TRBV5-1 with TRBJ2-1; TRBD1 might be the D (5 bases). The CDR3 sequence is 15 residues long. CDR1 SGHRS and CDR2 YFSETQ come from the germline V gene. V shed 2 bases and J shed 7 bases, with 16 bases lying between them. The CDR3 DNA sequence: TGCGCCAGCAGCTTAGGGCGACAGCAGCTTAATGAGCAGTTCTTC. Its translation: CASSLGRQQLNEQFF.

This clonotype came up a few times. CDR3 DNA sequence: TGCAGCGTCGGTGGATTTGGGTACGAGCAGTACTTC. Amino acids: CSVGGFGYEQYF. This chain links TRBV29-1 with TRBJ2-7; D gene uncertain. Per the germline V gene, CDR1 is SQVTM and CDR2 is ANQGSEA. With 6 bases removed from V and 4 bases from J, the gap between germline ends came to 13 bases. The CDR3 covers 12 residues.

This chain links TRBV29-1 with TRBJ1-2; possible D gene TRBD1, 5 bases. CDR3 size: 13 residues. Germline CDR1 is SQVTM and CDR2 is ANQGSEA. V shed 4 bases and J shed 0 bases, with 9 bases lying between them. The CDR3 sequence is CSVGQTANYGYTF. The CDR3 DNA follows: TGCAGCGTTGGGCAGACAGCTAACTATGGCTACACCTTC. The full variable domain, its missing parts supplied by reference TRBV29-1 and TRBJ1-2, is SAVISQKPSRDICQRGTSLTIQCQVDSQVTMMFWYRQQPGQSLTLIATANQGSEATYESGFVIDKFPISRPNLTFSTLTVSNMSPEDSSIYLCSVGQTANYGYTFGSGTRLTVV.

The chain links TRBV27 to TRBJ1-2; 8 bases are shared with TRBD1. Germline loops: CDR1 MNHEY, CDR2 SMNVEV (reference sequence). The CDR3 has 16 residues. V was pared by 0 bases and J by 5 bases, with 8 bases of the junction left unmatched. CDR3 sequence: CASSLSPSGTGYGYTF. The CDR3 region has the DNA TGTGCCAGCAGTTTATCCCCGTCCGGGACAGGTTATGGCTACACCTTC.

This clonotype was recorded a few times. The chain links TRBV10-3 to TRBJ2-1, with 9 bases lining up with TRBD1. The trim removed 0 bases at V and 7 bases at J, leaving 7 bases unmatched. Germline V gene data show CDR1 as ENHRY and CDR2 as SYGVKD. CDR3 length: 16 amino acids. CDR3 protein: CAISESDRGKENEQFF. CDR3 nucleotide sequence: TGTGCCATCAGTGAGTCGGACAGGGGAAAGGAAAATGAGCAGTTCTTC.

J is TRBJ1-5 and V is TRBV27; 9 bases agree with TRBD1. J was trimmed by 7 bases and V by 8 bases; bases with no gene match: 6. The germline CDR1 and CDR2 sequences are MNHEY and SMNVEV (reference sequence). There are 13 residues in the CDR3. As DNA, the CDR3 is TGTGCCAGCGGACAGGGGAGTTGGCAGCCCCAGCATTTT. Protein product: CASGQGSWQPQHF.